Each of the 12 T cell receptor beta chains below was sequenced from the same sample in a study of T cell responses to AZD1222 COVID-19 vaccine. Profiled with immunoSEQ multiplex PCR; TCRdb holds only in-frame clones, not every one. The data contain 150,000 to 200,000 clones, roughly 92% of them singletons. Sequenced here: peripheral blood, sampled on day 0 of AZD1222 vaccination. The receptor set was obtained from an adult in good health.

The J gene is TRBJ1-1, the V gene TRBV4-1, with D hard to call. Germline V gives CDR1 MGHRA, CDR2 YSYEKL. The CDR3 contains 15 residues. Trimming removed 0 bases at V and 2 bases at J, with 10 bases between. CDR3 amino acids: CASSQDRQHNTEAFF. In DNA form, the CDR3 reads TGCGCCAGCAGCCAAGATAGGCAGCACAACACTGAAGCTTTCTTT.

The rearrangement uses TRBV7-8 and TRBJ1-4; D remains ambiguous. The CDR3 is made up of 16 amino acids. Between the trimmed V and J ends, which lost 4 bases and 0 bases, there was a span of 12 bases. Germline assignment: CDR1 SGHVS and CDR2 FQNEAQ. CDR3 bases: TGTGCCAGCAGCTCCGGACCGACTTCAACTAATGAAAAACTGTTTTTT. Protein: CASSSGPTSTNEKLFF.

V is TRBV2 and J is TRBJ1-6; D perhaps matches TRBD1 (6 bases). The CDR3 covers 15 residues. The germline V gene has CDR1 SNHLY and CDR2 FYNNEI. V was trimmed by 1 base and J by 10 bases, leaving 14 bases between them. The CDR3 is CASSEDTGARSPLHF. CDR3 sequence (DNA): TGTGCCAGCAGTGAAGATACGGGGGCTCGATCACCCCTCCACTTT.

The genes are TRBV29-1 and TRBJ1-1; tentatively, D is TRBD1 (5 bases). The CDR3 extends over 14 amino acids. Deletions cut 5 bases from V and 1 base from J, with 14 bases between. Germline CDR1 is SQVTM and CDR2 is ANQGSEA. CDR3 sequence: CSVPPRGTNTEAFF. Written as DNA, the CDR3 is TGCAGCGTTCCCCCCAGAGGGACGAACACTGAAGCTTTCTTT. Filled out from reference TRBV29-1 and TRBJ1-1, the complete variable domain reads SAVISQKPSRDICQRGTSLTIQCQVDSQVTMMFWYRQQPGQSLTLIATANQGSEATYESGFVIDKFPISRPNLTFSTLTVSNMSPEDSSIYLCSVPPRGTNTEAFFGQGTRLTVV.

V usage is TRBV7-2 and J usage is TRBJ2-5; D unclear. CDR3 length equals 13 residues. CDR1 is SGHTA and CDR2 is FQGNSA in the germline V gene. V shed 3 bases and J shed 2 bases, with 7 bases lying between them. The CDR3 loop reads CASSFRVQETQYF. CDR3 DNA sequence: TGTGCCAGCAGCTTCCGGGTACAAGAGACCCAGTACTTC.

The V gene is TRBV28, the J gene TRBJ1-6; 11 nucleotides line up with TRBD1. Trimming removed 6 bases from V and 11 bases from J; junction bases left unmatched: 6. CDR3 length: 14 residues. Germline CDR1 is MDHEN and CDR2 is SYDVKM. CDR3 DNA sequence: TGTGCCAGCAGAGACAGGGGACAGGGGGCACCCCTCCACTTT. Amino acids: CASRDRGQGAPLHF. Complete variable domain (other parts from reference TRBV28 and TRBJ1-6): DVKVTQSSRYLVKRTGEKVFLECVQDMDHENMFWYRQDPGLGLRLIYFSYDVKMKEKGDIPEGYSVSREKKERFSLILESASTNQTSMYLCASRDRGQGAPLHFGNGTRLTVT.

The chain uses TRBV5-1 and TRBJ1-4, with 9 bases matching TRBD1. The CDR3 extends over 15 amino acids. The germline V gene encodes CDR1 SGHRS and CDR2 YFSETQ. With 1 base clipped from V and 5 bases from J, the junction kept 3 bases outside the gene matches. CDR3 residues: CASSLTTGGNEKLFF. The CDR3, as DNA: TGCGCCAGCAGCTTGACGACAGGGGGAAATGAAAAACTGTTTTTT. Full variable domain (missing parts from reference TRBV5-1 and TRBJ1-4): KAGVTQTPRYLIKTRGQQVTLSCSPISGHRSVSWYQQTPGQGLQFLFEYFSETQRNKGNFPGRFSGRQFSNSRSEMNVSTLELGDSALYLCASSLTTGGNEKLFFGSGTQLSVL.

This chain uses TRBV12-3 or TRBV12-4 with TRBJ2-1, with D unresolved. The CDR3 runs to 12 residues. Trimming took 4 bases from V and 4 from J, leaving 5 bases between them. The CDR3 DNA follows: TGTGCCAGCAGTTGGAGTTACAATGAGCAGTTCTTC. It specifies CASSWSYNEQFF.

The chain couples TRBV6-6 to TRBJ2-1, with 11 bases fitting TRBD2. The CDR3 totals 15 residues. Germline CDR1 reads MNHNY; CDR2 reads SVGAGI (reference sequence). V shed 5 bases and J 8 bases; nucleotides not matched to a gene: 8. CDR3 nucleotide sequence: TGTGCCAGCAGTCGGACTAGCGGGTTGGCCGATGAGCAGTTCTTC. Translating gives CASSRTSGLADEQFF.

The chain links TRBV3-1 (or the pseudogene TRBV3-2) to TRBJ1-1; TRBD1 agrees at 8 bases. The CDR3 runs to 14 residues. The J segment lost 5 bases and the V segment lost 3 bases, leaving 5 bases of the junction unmatched. Germline CDR1 reads LGHDT; CDR2 reads YNNKEL (reference sequence). CDR3 DNA: TGTGCCAGCAGCCAGGGACAGGATCGAACTGAAGCTTTCTTT. Amino acid sequence: CASSQGQDRTEAFF.

V is TRBV5-4 and J is TRBJ2-5, with a possible D match to TRBD1 (5 bases). Germline CDR1 reads SGHNT; CDR2 reads YYREEE (reference sequence). Trimming pared 4 bases from V and 3 bases from J, leaving 10 bases between. The CDR3 sequence is 13 residues long. The CDR3: CASSITGEETQYF. The DNA of the CDR3 is TGTGCCAGCAGCATTACAGGAGAAGAGACCCAGTACTTC.

The sample holds one count of this clone. The chain carries TRBV6-5 and TRBJ1-5; D remains ambiguous. The germline gives CDR1 MNHEY, CDR2 SVGAGI. Deletions cut 5 bases from V and 3 bases from J, with 11 bases between. This CDR3 is built from 14 residues. The CDR3 region is CASSRKAPNQPQHF. CDR3 bases: TGTGCCAGCAGTCGGAAAGCCCCCAATCAGCCCCAGCATTTT.